The 10 T cell receptor beta chains listed next were all sequenced from one sample in a study of T cells after yellow fever vaccination. TCRdb reprocessed the 5' RACE reads via MiXCR and lists one record per CDR3 protein. This table has about 550,000 distinct CDR3 sequences, 19% appearing once. Sequenced here: PBMCs, sampled 15 days after the yellow fever booster vaccination. The receptor set was obtained from a man aged 25-45 years who received the YFV17D yellow fever vaccine.

The chain carries TRBV5-1 and TRBJ1-1; 9 bases map to TRBD1. Germline V gene lookup returns CDR1 SGHRS and CDR2 YFSETQ. V was clipped by 4 bases and J by 2 bases; unmatched bases: 9. The CDR3 has 16 amino acids. The CDR3 sequence is CASSPRAGQGNTEAFF. The CDR3 bases are TGCGCCAGCAGCCCGCGCGCGGGACAGGGCAACACTGAAGCTTTCTTT.

The chain links TRBV7-9 to TRBJ2-7; 8 positions match TRBD2. Germline V gene sequence: CDR1 SEHNR, CDR2 FQNEAQ (reference sequence). The V gene end was trimmed by 5 bases and the J gene end by 2 bases; junction bases not matched to a gene: 14. The CDR3 totals 17 residues. This CDR3 is CASSPPPALAVTYEQYF. The DNA for the CDR3 is TGTGCCAGCAGCCCTCCCCCGGCACTAGCGGTTACCTACGAGCAGTACTTC.

The chain employs TRBV2 and TRBJ1-3; 7 positions agree with TRBD1. The CDR3 is 16 residues long. The germline V gene has CDR1 SNHLY and CDR2 FYNNEI. V lost 5 bases, J lost 1 base, and 8 bases stayed unmatched. The CDR3 region is CASSRDSSSSGNTIYF. The CDR3 DNA is TGTGCCAGCAGTCGGGACAGCTCCTCATCTGGAAACACCATATATTTT.

In its sample, this clonotype was seen many times. The CDR3 DNA reads as TGTGCCAGCAATGAGGGGACTCCCACCCAGTACTTC. Amino acid sequence: CASNEGTPTQYF. This chain joins TRBV12-3 or TRBV12-4 and TRBJ2-5, with D tentatively TRBD2 (6 bases). With 7 bases removed from V and 8 bases from J, the gap between germline ends came to 14 bases. The CDR3 totals 12 residues.

Here the CDR3 DNA reads TGTGCCAGCAGACAGTTGAATTCACCCCTCCACTTT. It translates to CASRQLNSPLHF. The chain couples TRBV27 to TRBJ1-6, with D uncertain. This CDR3 contains 12 residues. V was trimmed by 6 bases and J by 7 bases, leaving 7 bases between them. Germline values: CDR1 MNHEY, CDR2 SMNVEV (reference sequence).

This clonotype has only a few counts. The chain has TRBV7-8 and TRBJ2-1, with 7 bases matching TRBD2. Germline loops: CDR1 SGHVS, CDR2 FQNEAQ. This CDR3 contains 15 residues. V trimming: 5 bases; J trimming: 0 bases; junction bases outside the gene matches: 4. The CDR3 here is CASSDTSDSYNEQFF. In nucleotides, the CDR3 is TGTGCCAGCAGCGATACTAGCGACTCCTACAATGAGCAGTTCTTC.

This clonotype was observed a few times. J is TRBJ2-2 and V is TRBV12-3 or TRBV12-4; no firm D call. Trimming removed 10 bases from V and 0 bases from J, with 12 bases in between. This CDR3 spans 14 amino acids. CDR3 bases: TGTGCCACCTCTTCAGGTTCGAACACCGGGGAGCTGTTTTTT. Translating it yields CATSSGSNTGELFF.

This chain joins TRBV15 and TRBJ2-6; TRBD1 might be the D (9 bases). The CDR3 extends over 18 amino acids. The V end lost 8 bases, the J end lost 4 bases, and 24 bases lay between the germline ends. Germline CDR1 reads LNHNV; CDR2 reads YYDKDF (reference sequence). The CDR3 spells CATAAPGQGLVGANVLTF. The CDR3 bases are TGTGCCACCGCTGCACCGGGACAGGGACTAGTAGGGGCCAACGTCCTGACTTTC.

This clonotype appeared once. The gene calls are TRBV10-3 and TRBJ2-1; TRBD1 agrees at 8 bases. V lost 2 bases to trimming and J lost 7 bases; unmatched junction nucleotides: 7. CDR3 length: 15 residues. CDR1 is ENHRY and CDR2 is SYGVKD in the germline V gene. The CDR3 nucleotides are TGTGCCATCAGTGAGCGGACAGGGTATGGGAATGAGCAGTTCTTC. Protein product: CAISERTGYGNEQFF.

V usage is TRBV5-4 and J usage is TRBJ2-5; 8 positions match TRBD1. The CDR3 contains 15 residues. Germline trimming cut 1 base from V and 2 bases from J; bases unmatched to any gene: 4. From germline, CDR1 is SGHNT and CDR2 YYREEE (reference sequence). As DNA, the CDR3 is TGTGCCAGCAGCTTGTGGCAGGGGGCTCAAGAGACCCAGTACTTC. Translation: CASSLWQGAQETQYF.